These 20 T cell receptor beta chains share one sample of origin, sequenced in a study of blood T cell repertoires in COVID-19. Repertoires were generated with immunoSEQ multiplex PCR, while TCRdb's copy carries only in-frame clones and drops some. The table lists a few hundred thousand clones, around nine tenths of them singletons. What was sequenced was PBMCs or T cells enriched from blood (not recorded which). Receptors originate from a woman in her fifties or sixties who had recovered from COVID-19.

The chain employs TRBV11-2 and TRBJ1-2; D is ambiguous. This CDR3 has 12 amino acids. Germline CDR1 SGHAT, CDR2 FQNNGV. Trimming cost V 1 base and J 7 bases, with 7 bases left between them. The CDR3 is CASSLAGSGYTF. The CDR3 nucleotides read TGTGCCAGCAGCTTAGCGGGGTCTGGCTACACCTTC.

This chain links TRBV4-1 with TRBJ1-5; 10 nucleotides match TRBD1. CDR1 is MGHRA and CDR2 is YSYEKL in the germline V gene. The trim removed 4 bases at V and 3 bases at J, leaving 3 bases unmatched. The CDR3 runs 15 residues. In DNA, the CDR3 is TGCGCCAGCAGCCCCGGGACAGGGGTCAATCAGCCCCAGCATTTT. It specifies CASSPGTGVNQPQHF.

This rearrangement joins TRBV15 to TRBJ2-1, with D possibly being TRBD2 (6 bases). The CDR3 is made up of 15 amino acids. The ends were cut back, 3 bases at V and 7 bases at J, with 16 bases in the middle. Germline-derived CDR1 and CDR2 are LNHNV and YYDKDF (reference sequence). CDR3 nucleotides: TGTGCCACCAGCAGCCGGCGGGATGGGAGGAATGAGCAGTTCTTC. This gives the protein CATSSRRDGRNEQFF. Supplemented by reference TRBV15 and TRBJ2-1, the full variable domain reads DAMVIQNPRYQVTQFGKPVTLSCSQTLNHNVMYWYQQKSSQAPKLLFHYYDKDFNNEADTPDNFQSRRPNTSFCFLDIRSPGLGDTAMYLCATSSRRDGRNEQFFGPGTRLTVL.

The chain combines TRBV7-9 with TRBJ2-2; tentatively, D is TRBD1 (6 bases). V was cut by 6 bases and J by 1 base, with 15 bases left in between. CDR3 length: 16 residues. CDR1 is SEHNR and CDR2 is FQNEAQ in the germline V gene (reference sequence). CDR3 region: CASSSTAQGNTGELFF. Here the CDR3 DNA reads TGTGCCAGCAGTTCCACGGCACAGGGGAACACCGGGGAGCTGTTTTTT.

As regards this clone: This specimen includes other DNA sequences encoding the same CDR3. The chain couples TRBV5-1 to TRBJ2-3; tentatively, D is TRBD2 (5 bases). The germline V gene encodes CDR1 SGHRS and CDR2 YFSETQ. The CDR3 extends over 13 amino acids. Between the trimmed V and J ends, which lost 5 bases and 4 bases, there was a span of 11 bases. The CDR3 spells CASSLAGADTQYF. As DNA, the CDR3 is TGCGCCAGCAGTCTAGCTGGTGCAGATACGCAGTATTTT.

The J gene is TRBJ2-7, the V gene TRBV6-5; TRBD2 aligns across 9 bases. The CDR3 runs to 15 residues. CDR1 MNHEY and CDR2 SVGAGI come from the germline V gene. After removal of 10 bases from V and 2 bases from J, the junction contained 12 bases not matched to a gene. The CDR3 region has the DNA TGTGCCACACGCCTAGTAGCGGGAGACCCCTACGAGCAGTACTTC. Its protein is CATRLVAGDPYEQYF.

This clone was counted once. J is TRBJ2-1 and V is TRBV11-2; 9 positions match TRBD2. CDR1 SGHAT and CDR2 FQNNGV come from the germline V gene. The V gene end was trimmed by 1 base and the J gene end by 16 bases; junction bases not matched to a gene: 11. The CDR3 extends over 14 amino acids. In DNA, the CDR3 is TGTGCCAGCAGCTTAGCCCCACTAGCGGGCCAGATATTCTTC. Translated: CASSLAPLAGQIFF.

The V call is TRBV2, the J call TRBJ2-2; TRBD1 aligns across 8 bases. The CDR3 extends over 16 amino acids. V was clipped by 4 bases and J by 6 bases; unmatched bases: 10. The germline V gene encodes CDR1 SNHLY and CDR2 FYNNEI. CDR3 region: CASSGDGRGPAGELFF. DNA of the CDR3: TGTGCCAGCAGTGGTGACGGCAGGGGGCCGGCCGGGGAGCTGTTTTTT.

DNA for the CDR3: TGTGCCAGCACCCTAGGGAGGTCCACTGAAGCTTTCTTT. Translation: CASTLGRSTEAFF. The chain links TRBV7-8 to TRBJ1-1; D is undetermined. The CDR3 extends over 13 amino acids. Trimming removed 7 bases at V and 4 bases at J, with 13 bases between. CDR1 SGHVS and CDR2 FQNEAQ come from the germline V gene. Full variable domain (remainder filled in from reference TRBV7-8 and TRBJ1-1): GAGVSQSPRYKVAKRGQDVALRCDPISGHVSLFWYQQALGQGPEFLTYFQNEAQLDKSGLPSDRFFAERPEGSVSTLKIQRTQQEDSAVYLCASTLGRSTEAFFGQGTRLTVV.

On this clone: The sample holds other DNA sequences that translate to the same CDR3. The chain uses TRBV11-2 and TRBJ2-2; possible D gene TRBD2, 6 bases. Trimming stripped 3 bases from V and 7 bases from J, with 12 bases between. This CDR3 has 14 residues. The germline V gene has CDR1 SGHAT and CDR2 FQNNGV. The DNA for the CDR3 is TGTGCCAGCAGCTTCACGGGGGTAGGCGGGGAGCTGTTTTTT. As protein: CASSFTGVGGELFF.

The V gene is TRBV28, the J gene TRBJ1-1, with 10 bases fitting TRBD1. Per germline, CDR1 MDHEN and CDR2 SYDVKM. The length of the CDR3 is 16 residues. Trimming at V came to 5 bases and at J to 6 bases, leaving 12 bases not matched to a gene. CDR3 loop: CASSTWTGGFFSEAFF. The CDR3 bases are TGTGCCAGCAGTACCTGGACAGGGGGGTTCTTTTCTGAAGCTTTCTTT.

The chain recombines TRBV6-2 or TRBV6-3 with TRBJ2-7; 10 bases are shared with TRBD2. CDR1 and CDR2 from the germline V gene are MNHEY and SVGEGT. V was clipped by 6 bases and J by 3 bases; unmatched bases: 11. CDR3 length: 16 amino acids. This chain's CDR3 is CASSPAASSGSYEQYF. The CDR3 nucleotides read TGTGCCAGCAGCCCTGCGGCGTCTAGCGGGAGCTACGAGCAGTACTTC.

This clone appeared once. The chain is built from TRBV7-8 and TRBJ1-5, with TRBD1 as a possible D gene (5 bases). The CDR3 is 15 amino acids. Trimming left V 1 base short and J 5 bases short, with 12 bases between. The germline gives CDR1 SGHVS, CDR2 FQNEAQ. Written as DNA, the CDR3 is TGTGCCAGCAGCTTAGAAGCCAGGGTATATCAGCCCCAGCATTTT. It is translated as CASSLEARVYQPQHF. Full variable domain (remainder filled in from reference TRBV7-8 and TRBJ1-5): GAGVSQSPRYKVAKRGQDVALRCDPISGHVSLFWYQQALGQGPEFLTYFQNEAQLDKSGLPSDRFFAERPEGSVSTLKIQRTQQEDSAVYLCASSLEARVYQPQHFGDGTRLSIL.

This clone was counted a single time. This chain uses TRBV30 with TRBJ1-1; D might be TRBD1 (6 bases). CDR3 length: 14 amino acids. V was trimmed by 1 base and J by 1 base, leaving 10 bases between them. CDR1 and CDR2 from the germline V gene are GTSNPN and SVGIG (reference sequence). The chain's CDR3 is CAWSGTARNTEAFF. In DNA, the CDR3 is TGTGCCTGGAGTGGGACAGCCCGGAACACTGAAGCTTTCTTT.

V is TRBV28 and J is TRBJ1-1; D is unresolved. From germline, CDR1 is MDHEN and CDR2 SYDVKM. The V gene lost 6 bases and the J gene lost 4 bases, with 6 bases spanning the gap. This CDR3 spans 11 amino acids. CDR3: CASSLPTEAFF. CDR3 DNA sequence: TGTGCCAGCAGCCTCCCCACTGAAGCTTTCTTT.

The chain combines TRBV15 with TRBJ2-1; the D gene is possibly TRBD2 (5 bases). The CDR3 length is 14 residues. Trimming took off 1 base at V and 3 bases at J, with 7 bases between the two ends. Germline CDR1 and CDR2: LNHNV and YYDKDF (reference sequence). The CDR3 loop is CATSRARDYNEQFF. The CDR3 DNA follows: TGTGCCACCAGCAGAGCCCGGGACTACAATGAGCAGTTCTTC.

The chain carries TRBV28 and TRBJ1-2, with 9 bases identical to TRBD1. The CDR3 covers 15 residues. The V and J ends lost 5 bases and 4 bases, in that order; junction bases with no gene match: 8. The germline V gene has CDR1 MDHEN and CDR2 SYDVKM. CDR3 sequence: CASSPHGQGIYGYTF. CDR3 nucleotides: TGTGCCAGCAGTCCCCATGGACAGGGGATCTATGGCTACACCTTC.

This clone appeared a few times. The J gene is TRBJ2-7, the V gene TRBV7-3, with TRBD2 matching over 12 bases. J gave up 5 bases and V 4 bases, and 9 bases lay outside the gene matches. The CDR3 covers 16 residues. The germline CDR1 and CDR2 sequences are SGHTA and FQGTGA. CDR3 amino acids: CASSSGRLAGADEQYF. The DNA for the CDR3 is TGTGCCAGCAGCTCAGGGCGACTAGCGGGAGCGGACGAGCAGTACTTC.

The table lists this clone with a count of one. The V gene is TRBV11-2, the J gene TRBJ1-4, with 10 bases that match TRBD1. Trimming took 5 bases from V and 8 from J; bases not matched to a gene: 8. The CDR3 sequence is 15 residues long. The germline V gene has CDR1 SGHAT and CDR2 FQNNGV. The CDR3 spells CASSPGGTGVEKLFF. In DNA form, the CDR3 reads TGTGCCAGCAGCCCCGGAGGGACAGGGGTCGAAAAACTGTTTTTT.

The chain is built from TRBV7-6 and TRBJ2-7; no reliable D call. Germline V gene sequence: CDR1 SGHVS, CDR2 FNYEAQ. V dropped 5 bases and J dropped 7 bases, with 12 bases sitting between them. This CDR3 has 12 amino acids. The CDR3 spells CASSLPSREQYF. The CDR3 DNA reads TGTGCCAGCAGCCTGCCTAGTCGGGAGCAGTACTTC.